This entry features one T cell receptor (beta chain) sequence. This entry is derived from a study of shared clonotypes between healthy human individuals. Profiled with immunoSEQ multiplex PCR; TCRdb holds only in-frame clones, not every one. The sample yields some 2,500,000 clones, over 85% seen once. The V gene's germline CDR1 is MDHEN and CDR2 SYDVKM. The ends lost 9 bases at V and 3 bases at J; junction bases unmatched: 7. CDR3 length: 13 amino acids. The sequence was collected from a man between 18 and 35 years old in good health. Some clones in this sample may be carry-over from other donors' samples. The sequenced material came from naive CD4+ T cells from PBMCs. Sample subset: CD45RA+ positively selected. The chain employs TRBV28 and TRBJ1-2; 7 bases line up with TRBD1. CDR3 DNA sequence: TGTGCCAGTACCCCGGGACAGCACTATGGCTACACCTTC. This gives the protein CASTPGQHYGYTF.